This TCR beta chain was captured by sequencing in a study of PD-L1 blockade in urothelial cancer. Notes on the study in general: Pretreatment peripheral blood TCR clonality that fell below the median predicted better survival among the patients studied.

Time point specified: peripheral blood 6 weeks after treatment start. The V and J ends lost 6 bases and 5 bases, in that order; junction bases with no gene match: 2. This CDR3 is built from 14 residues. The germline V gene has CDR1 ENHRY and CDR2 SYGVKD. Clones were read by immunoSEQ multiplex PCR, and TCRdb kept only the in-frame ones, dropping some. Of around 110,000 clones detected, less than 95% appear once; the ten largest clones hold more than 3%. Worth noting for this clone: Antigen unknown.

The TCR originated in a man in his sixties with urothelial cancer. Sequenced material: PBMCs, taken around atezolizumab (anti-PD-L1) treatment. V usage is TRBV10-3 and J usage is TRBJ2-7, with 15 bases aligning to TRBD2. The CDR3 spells CAIRRTSGGDEQYF. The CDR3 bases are TGTGCCATCAGGCGGACTAGCGGGGGGGACGAGCAGTACTTC.